One sample yielded the 11 T cell receptor beta chains listed below, sequenced in a study of glioma-infiltrating T cells. Amplification of TCR alpha and beta CDR3 regions from RNA used iRepertoire nested multiplex PCR. TCRdb redid the calling of the multiplex PCR reads with MiXCR, one entry per CDR3 protein. Of some 150,000 distinct CDR3 sequences listed, approximately 40% are singletons. Sequenced input: glioma tissue, nonneoplastic brain tissue, or PBMCs (not recorded which). The receptor set was obtained from a human donor with low-grade glioma or glioblastoma, undergoing nonglioma brain surgery, or in good health (not recorded which).

This chain connects TRBV10-1 to TRBJ2-7, with D tentatively TRBD1 (5 bases). Germline CDR1 reads WNHNN; CDR2 reads SYGVQD (reference sequence). Trimming stripped 5 bases from V and 2 bases from J, with 10 bases between. The CDR3 spans 13 residues. CDR3 DNA: TGCGCCAGCAGTAGAGGACAAGCCTACGAGCAGTACTTC. Amino acids: CASSRGQAYEQYF.

This clonotype was seen only a few times. J is TRBJ2-7 and V is TRBV6-2 or TRBV6-3; the D call may be TRBD1 or TRBD2 (5 bases each). Germline assignment: CDR1 MNHEY and CDR2 SVGEGT. V lost 2 bases and J lost 5, with 19 bases in between. The CDR3 loop spans 16 amino acids. The CDR3 reads CASSYGDGSSFDEQYF. As DNA, the CDR3 is TGTGCCAGCAGTTACGGGGACGGCTCAAGCTTCGACGAGCAGTACTTC.

This chain connects TRBV20-1 to TRBJ2-1; D remains unclear. CDR3 length: 13 amino acids. Germline V gene sequence: CDR1 DFQATT, CDR2 SNEGSKA (reference sequence). V lost 1 base, J lost 8 bases, and 12 bases lay in between. CDR3 region: CSARVPVWDEQFF. CDR3 DNA sequence: TGCAGTGCTAGAGTTCCGGTTTGGGATGAGCAGTTCTTC.

A remark on this clonotype: Mismatch with germline at one junction end may stem from a read error. J is TRBJ2-7 and V is TRBV7-2; D is undetermined. The CDR3 runs 13 residues. Germline CDR1 SGHTA, CDR2 FQGNSA. The CDR3 region is CARSLSGPYEQYF. CDR3 nucleotide sequence: TGTGCCCGCAGCTTATCAGGACCCTACGAGCAGTACTTC.

V is TRBV4-1 and J is TRBJ1-1, with D unclear. Looked up from germline, CDR1 is MGHRA and CDR2 is YSYEKL. The CDR3 totals 19 residues. V lost 0 bases, J lost 6 bases, and 26 bases lay in between. CDR3 in DNA: TGCGCCAGCAGCCAAGATTGGTCTAGACGGATCCCTGAGCGCCCTGAAGCTTTCTTT. Protein: CASSQDWSRRIPERPEAFF.

This chain joins TRBV9 and TRBJ2-1; 9 nucleotides match TRBD2. V trimming: 6 bases; J trimming: 6 bases; junction bases outside the gene matches: 10. The CDR3 totals 15 residues. In germline, CDR1 is SGDLS, CDR2 YYNGEE. The CDR3, as DNA: TGTGCCAGCAACCTCGCCGCTAGCGGGACCAATGAGCAGTTCTTC. Translation gives CASNLAASGTNEQFF.

This chain uses TRBV6-2 or TRBV6-3 with TRBJ1-1, with D possibly TRBD1 on 5 matching bases. Trimming stripped 2 bases from V and 4 bases from J, with 14 bases between. The CDR3 loop spans 15 amino acids. The germline CDR1 and CDR2 sequences are MNHEY and SVGEGT. CDR3: CASSYGGTQVTEAFF. CDR3 bases: TGTGCCAGCAGTTACGGGGGAACGCAGGTCACTGAAGCTTTCTTT.

This clonotype appeared once. This chain connects TRBV7-2 to TRBJ1-1; D gene unclear. The CDR3 runs to 15 residues. V dropped 0 bases and J dropped 1 base, with 9 bases sitting between them. CDR1 and CDR2 from the germline V gene are SGHTA and FQGNSA. In DNA, the CDR3 is TGTGCCAGCAGCTTAGCGATAGGACCGAACACTGAAGCTTTCTTT. Translation gives CASSLAIGPNTEAFF.

This clonotype was picked up many times. The chain employs TRBV20-1 and TRBJ1-2; D gene ambiguous. V was pared by 3 bases and J by 2 bases, with 13 bases between. There are 14 residues in the CDR3. CDR1 is DFQATT and CDR2 is SNEGSKA in the germline V gene (reference sequence). CDR3: CSASPAHENYGYTF. In nucleotides, the CDR3 is TGCAGTGCTAGCCCGGCCCATGAAAACTATGGCTACACCTTC.

The chain recombines TRBV6-1 with TRBJ2-5, with TRBD1 as a possible D gene (5 bases). The CDR3 extends over 14 amino acids. V lost 6 bases, J lost 0 bases, and 11 bases lay in between. Germline V gene data show CDR1 as MNHNS and CDR2 as SASEGT. For the CDR3, the DNA is TGTGCCAGCAGCTTGGGGCAGCACCAAGAGACCCAGTACTTC. Translation: CASSLGQHQETQYF.

The rearrangement links TRBV7-2 to TRBJ2-3, with a weak D call TRBD1 (6 bases). Looked up from germline, CDR1 is SGHTA and CDR2 is FQGNSA. The CDR3 is made up of 16 amino acids. V lost 8 bases and J 1 base, leaving 19 bases between the germline ends. The CDR3 DNA reads as TGTGCCAGCGGTAGTGTAGGGACACTCCGCACAGATACGCAGTATTTT. Translating it yields CASGSVGTLRTDTQYF.